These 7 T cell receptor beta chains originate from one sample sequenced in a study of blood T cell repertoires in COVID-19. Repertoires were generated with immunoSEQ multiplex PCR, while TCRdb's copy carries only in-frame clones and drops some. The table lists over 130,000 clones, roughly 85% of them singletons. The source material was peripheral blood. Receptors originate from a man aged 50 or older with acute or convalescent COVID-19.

DNA for the CDR3: TGCAGTGCTAGTTTTGGGACAGGGAGGAATTCACCCCTCCACTTT. This translates into CSASFGTGRNSPLHF. The rearrangement uses TRBV20-1 and TRBJ1-6; 9 bases map to TRBD1. Looked up from germline, CDR1 is DFQATT and CDR2 is SNEGSKA (reference sequence). CDR3 length: 15 residues. The junction had 7 bases not matched to a gene; V was cut back by 3 bases and J by 7 bases.

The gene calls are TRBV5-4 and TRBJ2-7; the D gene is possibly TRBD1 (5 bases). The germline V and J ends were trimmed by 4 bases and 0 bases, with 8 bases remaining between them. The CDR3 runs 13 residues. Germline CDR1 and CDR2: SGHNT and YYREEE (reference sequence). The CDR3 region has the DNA TGTGCCAGCAGCCTACAGGTCTCCTACGAGCAGTACTTC. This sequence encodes CASSLQVSYEQYF.

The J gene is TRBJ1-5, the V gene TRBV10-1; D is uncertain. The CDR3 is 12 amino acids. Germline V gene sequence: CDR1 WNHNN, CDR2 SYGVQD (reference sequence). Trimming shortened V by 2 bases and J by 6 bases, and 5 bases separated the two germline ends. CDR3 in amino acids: CASSEGSQPQHF. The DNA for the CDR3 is TGCGCCAGCAGTGAGGGTAGTCAGCCCCAGCATTTT.

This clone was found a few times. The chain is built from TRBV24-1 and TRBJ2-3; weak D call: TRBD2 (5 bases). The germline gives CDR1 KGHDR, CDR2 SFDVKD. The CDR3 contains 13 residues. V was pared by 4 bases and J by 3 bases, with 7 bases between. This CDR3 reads CATSEPGTDTQYF. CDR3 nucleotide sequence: TGTGCCACCAGTGAGCCGGGGACAGATACGCAGTATTTT.

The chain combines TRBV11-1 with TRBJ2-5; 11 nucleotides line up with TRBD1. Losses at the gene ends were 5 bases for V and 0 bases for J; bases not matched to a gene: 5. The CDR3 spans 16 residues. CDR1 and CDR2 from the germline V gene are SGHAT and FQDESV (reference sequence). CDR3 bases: TGTGCCAGCAGCGGCAGGGACAGGGGGTACCAAGAGACCCAGTACTTC. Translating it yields CASSGRDRGYQETQYF.

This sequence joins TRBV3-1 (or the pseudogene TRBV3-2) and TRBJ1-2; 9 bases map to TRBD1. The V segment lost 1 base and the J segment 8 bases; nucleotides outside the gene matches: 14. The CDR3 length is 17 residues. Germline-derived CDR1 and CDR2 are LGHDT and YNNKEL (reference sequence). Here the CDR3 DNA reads TGTGCCAGCAGCCAAGTGGGCGTGCGGACAGGGGTAGGGGGCTACACCTTC. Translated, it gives CASSQVGVRTGVGGYTF.

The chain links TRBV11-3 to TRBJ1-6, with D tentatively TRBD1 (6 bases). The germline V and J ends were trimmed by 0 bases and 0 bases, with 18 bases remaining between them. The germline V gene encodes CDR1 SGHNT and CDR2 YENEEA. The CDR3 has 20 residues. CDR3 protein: CASSLDFRTVSSSYNSPLHF. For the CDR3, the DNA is TGTGCCAGCAGCTTAGATTTCCGGACAGTGTCAAGCTCCTATAATTCACCCCTCCACTTT.